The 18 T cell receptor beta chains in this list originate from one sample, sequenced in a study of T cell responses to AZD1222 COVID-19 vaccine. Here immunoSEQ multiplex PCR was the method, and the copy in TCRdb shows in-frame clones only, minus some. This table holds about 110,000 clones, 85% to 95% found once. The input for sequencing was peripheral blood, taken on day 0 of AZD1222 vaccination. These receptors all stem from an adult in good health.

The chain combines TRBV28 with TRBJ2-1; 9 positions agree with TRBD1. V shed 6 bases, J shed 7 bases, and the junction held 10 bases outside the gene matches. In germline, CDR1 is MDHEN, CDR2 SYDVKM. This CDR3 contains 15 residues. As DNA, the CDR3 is TGTGCCAGCAGAACCGGGACAGGGCCGGGGAATGAGCAGTTCTTC. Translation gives CASRTGTGPGNEQFF.

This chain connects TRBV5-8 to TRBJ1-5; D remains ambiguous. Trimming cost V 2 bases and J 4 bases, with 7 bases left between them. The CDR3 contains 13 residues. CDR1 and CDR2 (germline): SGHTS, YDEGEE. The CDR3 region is CASSFEGNQPQHF. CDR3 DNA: TGTGCCAGCAGCTTCGAGGGAAATCAGCCCCAGCATTTT.

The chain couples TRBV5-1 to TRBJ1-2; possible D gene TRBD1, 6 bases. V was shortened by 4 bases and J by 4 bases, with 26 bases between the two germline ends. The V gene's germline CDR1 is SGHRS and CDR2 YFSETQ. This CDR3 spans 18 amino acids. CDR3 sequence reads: CASSERVAGARPSYGYTF. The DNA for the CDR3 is TGCGCCAGCAGCGAGAGGGTGGCAGGGGCGCGTCCAAGCTATGGCTACACCTTC.

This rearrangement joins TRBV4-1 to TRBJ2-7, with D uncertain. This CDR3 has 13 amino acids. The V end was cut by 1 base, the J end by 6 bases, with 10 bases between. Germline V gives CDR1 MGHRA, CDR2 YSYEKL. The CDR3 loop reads CASSQVSSSEQYF. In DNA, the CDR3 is TGCGCCAGCAGCCAAGTGTCTTCGTCCGAGCAGTACTTC.

The CDR3 DNA sequence: TGTGCCAGCAGTTTAGGTAGACAATCGGGTGGCTACACCTTC. It specifies CASSLGRQSGGYTF. The chain combines TRBV28 with TRBJ1-2; D not certain. CDR3 size: 14 residues. V lost 2 bases to trimming and J lost 7 bases, with 14 bases between them. Germline-derived CDR1 and CDR2 are MDHEN and SYDVKM.

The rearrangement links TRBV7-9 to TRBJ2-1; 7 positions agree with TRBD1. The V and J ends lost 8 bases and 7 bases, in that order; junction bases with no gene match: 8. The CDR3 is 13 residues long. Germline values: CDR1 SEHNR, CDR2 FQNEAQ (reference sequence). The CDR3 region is CASGVDRQNEQFF. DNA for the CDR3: TGTGCCAGCGGAGTGGACAGGCAAAATGAGCAGTTCTTC.

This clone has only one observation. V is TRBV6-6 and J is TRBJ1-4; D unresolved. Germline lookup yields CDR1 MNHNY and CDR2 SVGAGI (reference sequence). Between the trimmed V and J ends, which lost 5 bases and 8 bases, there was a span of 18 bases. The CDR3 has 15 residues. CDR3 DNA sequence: TGTGCCAGCAGTCCTGGGCCATTCGGACGGGAAAAACTGTTTTTT. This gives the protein CASSPGPFGREKLFF.

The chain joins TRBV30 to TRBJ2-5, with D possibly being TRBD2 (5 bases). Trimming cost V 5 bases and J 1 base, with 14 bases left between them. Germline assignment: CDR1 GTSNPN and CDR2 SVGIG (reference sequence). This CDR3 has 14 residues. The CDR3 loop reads CAWGRELTQETQYF. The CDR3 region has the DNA TGTGCCTGGGGACGGGAACTAACCCAAGAGACCCAGTACTTC. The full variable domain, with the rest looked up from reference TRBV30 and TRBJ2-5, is SQTIHQWPATLVQPVGSPLSLECTVEGTSNPNLYWYRQAAGRGLQLLFYSVGIGQISSEVPQNLSASRPQDRQFILSSKKLLLSDSGFYLCAWGRELTQETQYFGPGTRLLVL.

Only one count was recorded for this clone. CDR3 bases: TGTGCCAGCAGACAGGGACTAGCGGGATTCTACGAGCAGTACTTC. Translating it yields CASRQGLAGFYEQYF. The chain combines TRBV7-8 with TRBJ2-7; 13 bases align to TRBD2. J was trimmed by 3 bases and V by 6 bases; bases with no gene match: 5. The CDR3 contains 15 residues. The germline V gene has CDR1 SGHVS and CDR2 FQNEAQ.

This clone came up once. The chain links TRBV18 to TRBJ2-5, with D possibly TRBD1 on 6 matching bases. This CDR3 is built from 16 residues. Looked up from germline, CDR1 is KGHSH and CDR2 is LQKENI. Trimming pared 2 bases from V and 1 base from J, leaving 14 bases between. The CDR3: CASSPMGARSQETQYF. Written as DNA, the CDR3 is TGTGCCAGCTCACCAATGGGGGCACGAAGCCAAGAGACCCAGTACTTC.

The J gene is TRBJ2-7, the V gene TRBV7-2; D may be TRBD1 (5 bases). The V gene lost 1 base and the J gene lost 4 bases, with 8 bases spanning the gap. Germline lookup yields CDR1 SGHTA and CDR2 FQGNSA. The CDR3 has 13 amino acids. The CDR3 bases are TGTGCCAGCAGCTTAGGACAGAATTACGAGCAGTACTTC. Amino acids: CASSLGQNYEQYF.

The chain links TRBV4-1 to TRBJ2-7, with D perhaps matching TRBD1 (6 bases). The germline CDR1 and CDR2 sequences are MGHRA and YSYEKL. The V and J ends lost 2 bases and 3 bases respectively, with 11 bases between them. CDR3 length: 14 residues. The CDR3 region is CASSQSGQNYEQYF. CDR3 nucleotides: TGCGCCAGCAGCCAAAGCGGACAGAACTACGAGCAGTACTTC.

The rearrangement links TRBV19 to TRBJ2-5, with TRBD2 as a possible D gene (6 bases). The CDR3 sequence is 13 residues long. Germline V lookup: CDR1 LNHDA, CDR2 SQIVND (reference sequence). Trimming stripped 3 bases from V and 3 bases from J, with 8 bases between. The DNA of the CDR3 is TGTGCCAGTAGTATCGGGGGTGAAGAGACCCAGTACTTC. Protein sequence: CASSIGGEETQYF.

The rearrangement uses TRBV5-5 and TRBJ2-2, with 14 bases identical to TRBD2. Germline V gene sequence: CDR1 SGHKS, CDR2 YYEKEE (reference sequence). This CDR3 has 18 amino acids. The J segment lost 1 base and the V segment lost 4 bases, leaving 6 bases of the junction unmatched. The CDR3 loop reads CASSPGLAGGMNTGELFF. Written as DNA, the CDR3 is TGTGCCAGCAGCCCCGGACTAGCGGGGGGAATGAACACCGGGGAGCTGTTTTTT. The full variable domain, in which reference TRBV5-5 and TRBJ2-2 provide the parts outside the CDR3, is DAGVTQSPTHLIKTRGQQVTLRCSPISGHKSVSWYQQVLGQGPQFIFQYYEKEERGRGNFPDRFSARQFPNYSSELNVNALLLGDSALYLCASSPGLAGGMNTGELFFGEGSRLTVL.

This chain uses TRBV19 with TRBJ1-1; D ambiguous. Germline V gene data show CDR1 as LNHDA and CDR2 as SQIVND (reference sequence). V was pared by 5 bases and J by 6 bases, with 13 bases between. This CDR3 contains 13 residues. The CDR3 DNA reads TGTGCCAGTAGTGACGAGGGCGGCGCTGAAGCTTTCTTT. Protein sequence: CASSDEGGAEAFF.

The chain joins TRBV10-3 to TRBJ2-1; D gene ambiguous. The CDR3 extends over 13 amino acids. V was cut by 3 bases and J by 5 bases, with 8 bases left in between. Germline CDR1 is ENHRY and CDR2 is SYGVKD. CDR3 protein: CAISDPGNNEQFF. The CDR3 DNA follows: TGTGCCATCAGTGATCCAGGTAACAATGAGCAGTTCTTC.

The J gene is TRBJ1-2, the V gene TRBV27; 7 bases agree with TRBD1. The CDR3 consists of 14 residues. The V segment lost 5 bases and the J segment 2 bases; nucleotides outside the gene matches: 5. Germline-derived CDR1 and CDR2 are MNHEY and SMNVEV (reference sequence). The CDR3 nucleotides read TGTGCCAGCAGTCCTAACAGGGGCAACTATGGCTACACCTTC. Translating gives CASSPNRGNYGYTF.

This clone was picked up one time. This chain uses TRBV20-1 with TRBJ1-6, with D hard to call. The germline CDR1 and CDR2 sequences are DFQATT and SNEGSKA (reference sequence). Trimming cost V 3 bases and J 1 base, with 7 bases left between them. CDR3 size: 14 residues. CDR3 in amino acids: CSASDGSYNSPLHF. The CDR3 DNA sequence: TGCAGTGCTAGTGACGGATCCTATAATTCACCCCTCCACTTT.